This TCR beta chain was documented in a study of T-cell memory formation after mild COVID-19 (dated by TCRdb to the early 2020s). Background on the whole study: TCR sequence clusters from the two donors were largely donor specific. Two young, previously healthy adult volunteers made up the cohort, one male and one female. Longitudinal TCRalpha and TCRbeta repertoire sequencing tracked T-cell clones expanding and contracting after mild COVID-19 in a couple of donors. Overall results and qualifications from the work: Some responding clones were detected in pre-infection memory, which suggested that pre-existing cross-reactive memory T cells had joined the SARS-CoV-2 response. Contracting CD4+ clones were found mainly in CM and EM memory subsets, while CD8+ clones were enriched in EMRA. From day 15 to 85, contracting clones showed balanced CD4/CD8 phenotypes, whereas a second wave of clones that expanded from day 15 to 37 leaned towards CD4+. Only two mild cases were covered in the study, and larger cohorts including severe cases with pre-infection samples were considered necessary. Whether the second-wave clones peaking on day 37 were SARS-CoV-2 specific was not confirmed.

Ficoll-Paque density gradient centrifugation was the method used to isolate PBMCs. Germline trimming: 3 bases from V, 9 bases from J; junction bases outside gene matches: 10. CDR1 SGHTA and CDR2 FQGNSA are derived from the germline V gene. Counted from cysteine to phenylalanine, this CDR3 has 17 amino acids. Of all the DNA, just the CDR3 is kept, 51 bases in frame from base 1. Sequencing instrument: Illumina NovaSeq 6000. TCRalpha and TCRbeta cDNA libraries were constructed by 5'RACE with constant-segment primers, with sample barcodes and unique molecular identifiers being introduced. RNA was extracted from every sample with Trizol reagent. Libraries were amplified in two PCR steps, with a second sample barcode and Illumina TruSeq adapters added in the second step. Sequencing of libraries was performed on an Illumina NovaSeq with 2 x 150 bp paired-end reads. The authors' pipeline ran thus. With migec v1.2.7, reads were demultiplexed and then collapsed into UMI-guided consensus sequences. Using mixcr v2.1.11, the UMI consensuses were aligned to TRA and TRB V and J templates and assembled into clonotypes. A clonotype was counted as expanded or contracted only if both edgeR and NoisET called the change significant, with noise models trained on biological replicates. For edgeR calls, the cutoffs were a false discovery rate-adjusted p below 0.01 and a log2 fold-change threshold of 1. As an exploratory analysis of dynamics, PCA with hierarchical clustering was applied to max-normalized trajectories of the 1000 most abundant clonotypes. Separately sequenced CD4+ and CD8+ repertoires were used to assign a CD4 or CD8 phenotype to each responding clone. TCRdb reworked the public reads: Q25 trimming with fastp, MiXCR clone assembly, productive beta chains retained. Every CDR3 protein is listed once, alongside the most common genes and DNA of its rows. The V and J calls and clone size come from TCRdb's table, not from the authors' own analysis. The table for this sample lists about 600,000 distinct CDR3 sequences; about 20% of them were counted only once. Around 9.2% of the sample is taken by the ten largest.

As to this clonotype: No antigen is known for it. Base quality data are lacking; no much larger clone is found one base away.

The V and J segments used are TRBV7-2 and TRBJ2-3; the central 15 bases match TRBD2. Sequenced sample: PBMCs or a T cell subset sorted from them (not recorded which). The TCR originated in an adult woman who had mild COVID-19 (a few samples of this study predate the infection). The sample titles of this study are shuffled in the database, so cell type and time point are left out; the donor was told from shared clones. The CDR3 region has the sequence CASSLGYGTSGGTTQYF. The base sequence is TGTGCCAGCAGCTTGGGGTACGGGACTAGCGGGGGGACCACGCAGTATTTT.